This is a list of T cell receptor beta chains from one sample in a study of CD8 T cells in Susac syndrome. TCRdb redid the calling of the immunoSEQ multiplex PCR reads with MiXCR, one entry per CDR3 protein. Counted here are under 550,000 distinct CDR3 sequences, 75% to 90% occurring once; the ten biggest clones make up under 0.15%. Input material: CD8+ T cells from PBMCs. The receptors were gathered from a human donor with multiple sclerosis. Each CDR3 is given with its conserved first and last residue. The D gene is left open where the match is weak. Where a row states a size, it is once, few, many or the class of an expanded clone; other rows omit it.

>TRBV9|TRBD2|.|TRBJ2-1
CASSVTPGPSGRDEQFF
TGTGCCAGCAGCGTAACCCCGGGTCCTAGCGGGAGGGATGAGCAGTTCTTC
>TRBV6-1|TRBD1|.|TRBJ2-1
CASSDEGQELYNEQFF
TGTGCCAGCAGCGACGAGGGACAGGAACTTTACAATGAGCAGTTCTTC
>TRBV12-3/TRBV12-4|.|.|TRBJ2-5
CASSLEGLGTQYF
TGTGCCAGCAGTTTAGAGGGGCTTGGGACCCAGTACTTC
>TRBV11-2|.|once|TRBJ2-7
CASSSPGAPYEQYF
TGTGCCAGCAGCTCCCCTGGGGCCCCCTACGAGCAGTACTTC
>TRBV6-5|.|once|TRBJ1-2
CASSKLPNYGYTF
TGTGCCAGCAGCAAACTCCCTAACTATGGCTACACCTTC
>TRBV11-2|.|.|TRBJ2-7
CASSLWQDTYEQYF
TGTGCCAGCAGCTTATGGCAGGATACCTACGAGCAGTACTTC
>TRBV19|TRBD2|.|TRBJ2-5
CASRRTSGRALETQYF
TGTGCCAGTAGGCGTACTAGCGGGAGGGCCCTAGAGACCCAGTACTTC
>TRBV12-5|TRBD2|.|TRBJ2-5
CASGSGLAETQYF
TGTGCTAGTGGTTCGGGACTAGCGGAGACCCAGTACTTC
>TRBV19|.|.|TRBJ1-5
CASSMAGEGGQPQHF
TGTGCCAGTAGTATGGCAGGGGAAGGTGGTCAGCCCCAGCATTTT
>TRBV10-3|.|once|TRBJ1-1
CAITENTGREAFF
TGTGCCATCACCGAAAACACGGGGCGTGAAGCTTTCTTT
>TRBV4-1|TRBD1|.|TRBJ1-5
CASSPPGQGDLQPQHF
TGCGCCAGCAGCCCACCGGGACAGGGTGATCTTCAGCCCCAGCATTTT
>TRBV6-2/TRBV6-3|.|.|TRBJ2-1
CASSFYPDEQFF
TGTGCCAGCAGCTTTTACCCCGATGAGCAGTTCTTC
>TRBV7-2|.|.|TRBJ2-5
CASSLAPVETQYF
TGTGCCAGCAGCTTAGCCCCAGTGGAGACCCAGTACTTC
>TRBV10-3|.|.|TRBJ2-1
CAINVRLVGVLHPGEQFF
TGTGCCATCAATGTGAGGCTAGTCGGGGTCCTCCACCCTGGTGAGCAGTTCTTC
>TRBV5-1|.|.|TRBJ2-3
CASSLGTPDTQYF
TGCGCCAGCAGCCTAGGGACTCCGGATACGCAGTATTTT
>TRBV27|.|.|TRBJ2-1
CASWGLYNEQFF
TGTGCCAGTTGGGGGCTCTACAATGAGCAGTTCTTC
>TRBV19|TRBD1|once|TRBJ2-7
CASSVTGEPGSEQYF
TGTGCCAGTAGTGTGACAGGGGAACCAGGGTCCGAGCAGTACTTC
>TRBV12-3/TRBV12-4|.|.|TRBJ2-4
CASSPSLNIQYF
TGTGCCAGCAGCCCCAGCTTAAACATTCAGTACTTC
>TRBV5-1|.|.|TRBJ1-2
CASSFLGPGDYGYTF
TGCGCCAGCAGCTTCCTAGGCCCAGGGGACTATGGCTACACCTTC
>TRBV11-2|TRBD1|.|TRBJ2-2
CASSMWDRVTITGELFF
TGTGCCAGCAGTATGTGGGACAGGGTGACAATAACCGGGGAGCTGTTTTTT
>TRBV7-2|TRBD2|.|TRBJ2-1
CASASVAGGDNEQFF
TGTGCCAGCGCTTCGGTAGCGGGGGGGGACAATGAGCAGTTCTTC
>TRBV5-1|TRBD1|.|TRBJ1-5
CASSLGPGQGPQPQHF
TGCGCCAGCAGCTTGGGCCCGGGACAGGGCCCTCAGCCCCAGCATTTT
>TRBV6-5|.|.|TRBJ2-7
CASSYYGTPGEQYF
TGTGCCAGCAGTTACTACGGGACACCGGGGGAGCAGTACTTC
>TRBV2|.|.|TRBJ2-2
CASRVNTGELFF
TGTGCCAGCAGGGTTAACACCGGGGAGCTGTTTTTT
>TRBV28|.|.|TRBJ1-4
CASSLTQATNEKLFF
TGTGCCAGCAGTTTAACACAGGCAACTAATGAAAAACTGTTTTTT
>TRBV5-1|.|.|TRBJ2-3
CASSPGIGGTDTQYF
TGCGCCAGCAGCCCCGGGATCGGGGGCACAGATACGCAGTATTTT
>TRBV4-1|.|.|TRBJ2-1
CASSEEAALRQFF
TGCGCCAGCAGCGAAGAGGCGGCTCTAAGGCAGTTCTTC
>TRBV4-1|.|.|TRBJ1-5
CASSQVGGKDGNQPQHF
TGCGCCAGCAGCCAAGTCGGAGGAAAGGACGGCAATCAGCCCCAGCATTTT
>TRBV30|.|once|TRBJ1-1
CAWRKLGGTEAFF
TGTGCCTGGAGGAAACTTGGGGGCACTGAAGCTTTCTTT
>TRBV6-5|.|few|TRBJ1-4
CASSYSQNEKLFF
TGTGCCAGCAGTTACAGCCAGAACGAAAAACTGTTTTTT
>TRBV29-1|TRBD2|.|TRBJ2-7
CSVDGSGRGEQYF
TGCAGCGTTGATGGTAGCGGGAGAGGCGAGCAGTACTTC